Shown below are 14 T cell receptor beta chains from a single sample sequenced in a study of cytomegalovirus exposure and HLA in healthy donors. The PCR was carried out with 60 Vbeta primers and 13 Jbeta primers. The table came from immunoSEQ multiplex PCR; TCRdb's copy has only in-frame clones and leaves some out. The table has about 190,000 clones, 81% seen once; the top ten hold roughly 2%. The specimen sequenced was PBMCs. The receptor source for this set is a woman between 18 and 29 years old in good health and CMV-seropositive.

The CDR3 region is CASSPSGTSTFYEQYF. The CDR3 DNA sequence: TGCGCCAGCAGCCCATCCGGGACATCAACCTTCTACGAGCAGTACTTC. This chain connects TRBV5-1 to TRBJ2-7, with D perhaps TRBD1 (6 bases). This CDR3 is 16 amino acids long. The V end was cut by 4 bases, the J end by 3 bases, with 20 bases between. Germline CDR1 SGHRS, CDR2 YFSETQ.

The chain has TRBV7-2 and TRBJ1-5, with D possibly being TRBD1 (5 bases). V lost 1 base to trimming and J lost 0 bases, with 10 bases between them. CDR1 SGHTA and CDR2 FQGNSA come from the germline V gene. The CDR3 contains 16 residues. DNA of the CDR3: TGTGCCAGCAGCTTAGTTGGGGGAGGTAGCAATCAGCCCCAGCATTTT. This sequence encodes CASSLVGGGSNQPQHF.

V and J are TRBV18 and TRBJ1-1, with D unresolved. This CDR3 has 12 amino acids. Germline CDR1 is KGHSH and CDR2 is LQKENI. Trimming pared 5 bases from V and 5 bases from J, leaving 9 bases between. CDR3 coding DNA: TGTGCCAGCTCATTGTCGGGAACTGAAGCTTTCTTT. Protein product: CASSLSGTEAFF.

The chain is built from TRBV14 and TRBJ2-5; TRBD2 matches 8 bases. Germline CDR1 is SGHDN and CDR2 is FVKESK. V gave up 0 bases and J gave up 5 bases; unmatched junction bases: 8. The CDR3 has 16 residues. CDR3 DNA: TGTGCCAGCAGCCAAGATCGCGGGGGGCTAGGGGAGACCCAGTACTTC. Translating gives CASSQDRGGLGETQYF. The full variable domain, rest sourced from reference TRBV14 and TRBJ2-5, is EAGVTQFPSHSVIEKGQTVTLRCDPISGHDNLYWYRRVMGKEIKFLLHFVKESKQDESGMPNNRFLAERTGGTYSTLKVQPAELEDSGVYFCASSQDRGGLGETQYFGPGTRLLVL.

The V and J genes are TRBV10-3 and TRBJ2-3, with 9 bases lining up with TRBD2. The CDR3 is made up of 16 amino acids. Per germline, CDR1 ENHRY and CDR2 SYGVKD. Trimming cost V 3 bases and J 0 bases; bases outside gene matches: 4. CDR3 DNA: TGTGCCATCAGTGAAAAGGCGGGGGGGAGCACAGATACGCAGTATTTT. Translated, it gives CAISEKAGGSTDTQYF.

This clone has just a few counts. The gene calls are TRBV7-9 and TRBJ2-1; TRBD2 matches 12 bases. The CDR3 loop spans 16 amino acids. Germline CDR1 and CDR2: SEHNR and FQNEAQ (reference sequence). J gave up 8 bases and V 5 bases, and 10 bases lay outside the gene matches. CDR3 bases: TGTGCCAGCAGCCAGAGGACTAGCGGGGAAGTCCATGAGCAGTTCTTC. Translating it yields CASSQRTSGEVHEQFF.

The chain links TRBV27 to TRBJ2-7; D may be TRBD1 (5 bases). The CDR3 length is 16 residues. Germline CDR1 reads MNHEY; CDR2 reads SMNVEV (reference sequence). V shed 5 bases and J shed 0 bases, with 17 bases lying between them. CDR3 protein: CASSVSWQGISYEQYF. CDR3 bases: TGTGCCAGCAGTGTTTCATGGCAGGGAATCTCCTACGAGCAGTACTTC.

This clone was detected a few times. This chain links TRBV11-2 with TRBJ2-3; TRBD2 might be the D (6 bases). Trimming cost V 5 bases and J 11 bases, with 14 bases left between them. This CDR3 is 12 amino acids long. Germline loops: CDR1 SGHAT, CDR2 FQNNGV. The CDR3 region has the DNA TGTGCCAGCAGCCCTTTTCCGGGGGAGCAGTATTTT. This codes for CASSPFPGEQYF.

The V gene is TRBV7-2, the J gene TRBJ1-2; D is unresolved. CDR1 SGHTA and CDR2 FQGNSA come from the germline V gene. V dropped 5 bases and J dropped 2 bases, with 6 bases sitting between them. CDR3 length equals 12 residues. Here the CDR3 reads CASSLLNYGYTF. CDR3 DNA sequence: TGTGCCAGCAGCCTATTGAACTATGGCTACACCTTC.

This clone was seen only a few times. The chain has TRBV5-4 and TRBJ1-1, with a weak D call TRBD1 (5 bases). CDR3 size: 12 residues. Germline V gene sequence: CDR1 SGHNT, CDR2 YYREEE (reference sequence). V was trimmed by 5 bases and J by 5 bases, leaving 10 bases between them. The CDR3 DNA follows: TGTGCCAGCAGGGGAGGGGATACTGAAGCTTTCTTT. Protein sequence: CASRGGDTEAFF.

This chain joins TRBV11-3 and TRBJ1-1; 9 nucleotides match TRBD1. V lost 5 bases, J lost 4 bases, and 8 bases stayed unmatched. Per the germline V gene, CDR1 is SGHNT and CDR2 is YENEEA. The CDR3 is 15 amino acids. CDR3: CASSPHDRGTTEAFF. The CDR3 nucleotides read TGTGCCAGCAGCCCCCACGACAGGGGGACCACTGAAGCTTTCTTT. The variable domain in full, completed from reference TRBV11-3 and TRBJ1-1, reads EAGVVQSPRYKIIEKKQPVAFWCNPISGHNTLYWYLQNLGQGPELLIRYENEEAVDDSQLPKDRFSAERLKGVDSTLKIQPAELGDSAVYLCASSPHDRGTTEAFFGQGTRLTVV.

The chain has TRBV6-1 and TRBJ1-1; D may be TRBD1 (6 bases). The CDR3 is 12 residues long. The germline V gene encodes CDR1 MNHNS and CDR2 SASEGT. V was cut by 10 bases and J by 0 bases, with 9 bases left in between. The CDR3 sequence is CATQGLNTEAFF. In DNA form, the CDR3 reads TGTGCCACCCAGGGGCTGAACACTGAAGCTTTCTTT.

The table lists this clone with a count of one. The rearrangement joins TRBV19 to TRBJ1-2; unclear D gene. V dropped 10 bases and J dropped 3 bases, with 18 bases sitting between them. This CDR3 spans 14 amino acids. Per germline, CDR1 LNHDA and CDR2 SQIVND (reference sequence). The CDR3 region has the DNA TGTGCCACCGCCGGCGGGTGGGGAGACTATGGCTACACCTTC. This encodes CATAGGWGDYGYTF.

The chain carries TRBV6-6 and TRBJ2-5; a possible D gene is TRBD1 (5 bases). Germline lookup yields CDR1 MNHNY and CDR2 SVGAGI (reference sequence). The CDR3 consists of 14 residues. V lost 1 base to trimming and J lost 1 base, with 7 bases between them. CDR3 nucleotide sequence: TGTGCCAGCAGTTACTTAGGGGTCCAAGAGACCCAGTACTTC. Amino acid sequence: CASSYLGVQETQYF.